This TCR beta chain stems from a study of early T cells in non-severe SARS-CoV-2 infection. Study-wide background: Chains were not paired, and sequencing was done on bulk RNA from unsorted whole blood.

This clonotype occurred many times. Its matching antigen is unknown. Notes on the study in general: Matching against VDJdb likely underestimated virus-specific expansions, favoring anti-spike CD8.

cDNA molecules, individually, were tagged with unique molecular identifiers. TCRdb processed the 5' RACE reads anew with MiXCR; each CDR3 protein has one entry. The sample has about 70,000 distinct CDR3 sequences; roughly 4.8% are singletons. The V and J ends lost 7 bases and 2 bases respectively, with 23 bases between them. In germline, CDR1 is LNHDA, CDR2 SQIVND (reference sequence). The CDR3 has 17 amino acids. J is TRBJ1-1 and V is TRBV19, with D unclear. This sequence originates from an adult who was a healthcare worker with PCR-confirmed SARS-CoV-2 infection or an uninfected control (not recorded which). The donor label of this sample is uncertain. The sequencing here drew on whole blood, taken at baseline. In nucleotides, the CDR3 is TGTGCCAGTACCTTCACGAGGGCTCTCGTCAGTAACACTGAAGCTTTCTTT. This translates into CASTFTRALVSNTEAFF.